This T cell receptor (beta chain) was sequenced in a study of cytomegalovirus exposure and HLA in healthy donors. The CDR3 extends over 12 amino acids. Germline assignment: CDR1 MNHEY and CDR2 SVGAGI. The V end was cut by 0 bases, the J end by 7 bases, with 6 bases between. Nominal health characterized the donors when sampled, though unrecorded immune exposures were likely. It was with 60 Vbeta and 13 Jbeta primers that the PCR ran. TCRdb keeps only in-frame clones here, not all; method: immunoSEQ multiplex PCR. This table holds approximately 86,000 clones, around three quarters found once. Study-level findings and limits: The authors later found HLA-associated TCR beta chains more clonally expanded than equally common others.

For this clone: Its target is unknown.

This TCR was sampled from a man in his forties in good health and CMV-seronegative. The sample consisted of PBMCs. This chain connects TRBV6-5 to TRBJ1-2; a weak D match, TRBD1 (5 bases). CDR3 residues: CASSYSGAGYTF. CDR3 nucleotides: TGTGCCAGCAGTTACTCAGGGGCTGGCTACACCTTC.